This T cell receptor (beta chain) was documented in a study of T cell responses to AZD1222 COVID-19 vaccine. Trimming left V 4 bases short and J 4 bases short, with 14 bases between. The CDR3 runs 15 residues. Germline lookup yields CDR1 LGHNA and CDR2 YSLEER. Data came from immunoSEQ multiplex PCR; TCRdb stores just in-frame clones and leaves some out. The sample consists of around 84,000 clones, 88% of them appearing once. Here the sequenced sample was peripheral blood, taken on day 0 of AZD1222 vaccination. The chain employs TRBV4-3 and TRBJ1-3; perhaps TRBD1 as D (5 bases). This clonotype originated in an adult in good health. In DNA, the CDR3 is TGCGCCAGCAGCCCTAACCGGGACGCAGGAAACACCATATATTTT. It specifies CASSPNRDAGNTIYF.